The 19 T cell receptor beta chains below all came from one sample that was sequenced in a study of cytomegalovirus exposure and HLA in healthy donors. Primers: 60 Vbeta forward and 13 Jbeta reverse. Clones were sequenced by immunoSEQ multiplex PCR, and TCRdb holds only the in-frame ones, with some missing. The top ten clones hold 2.5% to 3.5% of a sample with about 70,000 clones, almost 80% of them seen once. Sample: PBMCs. The receptors shown here come from a girl aged 10 to 17 in good health and CMV-seropositive.

This clone has a handful of counts. At one of its ends the junction is not consistent with the germline gene, which may arise from a read error. The chain recombines TRBV6-6 with TRBJ2-3; D is perhaps TRBD1 (6 bases). Looked up from germline, CDR1 is MNHNY and CDR2 is SVGAGI (reference sequence). The CDR3 runs to 12 residues. The CDR3 loop reads CASSFPGPGVTF. CDR3 DNA: TGTGCCAGCAGCTTCCCGGGACCAGGGGTTACATTT.

The chain links TRBV2 to TRBJ2-1, with 10 bases lining up with TRBD2. The V segment lost 6 bases and the J segment 4 bases; nucleotides outside the gene matches: 9. CDR1 SNHLY and CDR2 FYNNEI come from the germline V gene. The CDR3 loop spans 16 amino acids. The CDR3 loop is CASRSPLAGVYNEQFF. The CDR3, as DNA: TGTGCCAGCAGATCCCCCCTAGCGGGGGTTTACAATGAGCAGTTCTTC.

J is TRBJ1-3 and V is TRBV7-9; D ambiguous. Trimming took off 0 bases at V and 0 bases at J, with 6 bases between the two ends. The CDR3 sequence is 15 residues long. Germline V gene data show CDR1 as SEHNR and CDR2 as FQNEAQ (reference sequence). The CDR3: CASSLASRSGNTIYF. In DNA, the CDR3 is TGTGCCAGCAGCTTAGCCAGTCGCTCTGGAAACACCATATATTTT.

There are a few counts of this clone. This chain uses TRBV6-6 with TRBJ2-1; TRBD1 matches at 7 bases. Germline CDR1 reads MNHNY; CDR2 reads SVGAGI (reference sequence). This CDR3 is 16 amino acids long. The ends lost 7 bases at V and 7 bases at J; junction bases unmatched: 16. The CDR3 is CASKTPGTAILNEQFF. CDR3 nucleotide sequence: TGTGCCAGCAAAACTCCCGGGACAGCAATTCTGAATGAGCAGTTCTTC.

The rearrangement uses TRBV5-1 and TRBJ1-6, with a weak D call TRBD1 (6 bases). V dropped 2 bases and J dropped 8 bases, with 11 bases sitting between them. Germline V gene data show CDR1 as SGHRS and CDR2 as YFSETQ. The CDR3 runs 14 residues. The CDR3 DNA follows: TGCGCCAGCAGCTTCCTAAACAGGGATTCACCCCTCCACTTT. Its protein product is CASSFLNRDSPLHF.

V is TRBV6-1 and J is TRBJ2-1, with 9 bases fitting TRBD2. The V gene end was trimmed by 2 bases and the J gene end by 8 bases; junction bases not matched to a gene: 25. Per the germline V gene, CDR1 is MNHNS and CDR2 is SASEGT. This CDR3 has 21 residues. CDR3 sequence (DNA): TGTGCCAGCAGTGAAATAGGCCCCCCTTGGTGGATTAGCGGGAGAGGCCATGAGCAGTTCTTC. Residues: CASSEIGPPWWISGRGHEQFF.

This rearrangement joins TRBV11-3 to TRBJ2-7; tentative D call: TRBD2 (6 bases). Trimming pared 0 bases from V and 1 base from J, leaving 7 bases between. The CDR3 has 14 amino acids. The germline V gene encodes CDR1 SGHNT and CDR2 YENEEA. CDR3 sequence reads: CASSLDRGSYEQYF. The CDR3 region has the DNA TGTGCCAGCAGCTTAGATCGGGGGTCCTACGAGCAGTACTTC. Full variable domain (outside the CDR3, taken from reference TRBV11-3 and TRBJ2-7): EAGVVQSPRYKIIEKKQPVAFWCNPISGHNTLYWYLQNLGQGPELLIRYENEEAVDDSQLPKDRFSAERLKGVDSTLKIQPAELGDSAVYLCASSLDRGSYEQYFGPGTRLTVT.

This rearrangement joins TRBV4-1 to TRBJ1-2, with 9 bases identical to TRBD1. CDR3 size: 15 residues. The J segment lost 4 bases and the V segment lost 3 bases, leaving 6 bases of the junction unmatched. Looked up from germline, CDR1 is MGHRA and CDR2 is YSYEKL. The CDR3 loop is CASSHGQGRSYGYTF. CDR3 nucleotides: TGCGCCAGCAGCCATGGACAGGGGAGAAGCTATGGCTACACCTTC.

The chain employs TRBV14 and TRBJ1-2, with D perhaps TRBD1 (5 bases). Germline-derived CDR1 and CDR2 are SGHDN and FVKESK. The length of the CDR3 is 15 residues. V was shortened by 1 base and J by 4 bases, with 13 bases between the two germline ends. The CDR3 protein is CASSQVDRRGYGYTF. For the CDR3, the DNA is TGTGCCAGCAGCCAAGTGGACCGGAGGGGCTATGGCTACACCTTC. Complete variable domain (other parts from reference TRBV14 and TRBJ1-2): EAGVTQFPSHSVIEKGQTVTLRCDPISGHDNLYWYRRVMGKEIKFLLHFVKESKQDESGMPNNRFLAERTGGTYSTLKVQPAELEDSGVYFCASSQVDRRGYGYTFGSGTRLTVV.

The J gene is TRBJ2-3, the V gene TRBV9; a weak D match, TRBD2 (6 bases). V lost 3 bases to trimming and J lost 0 bases, with 8 bases between them. The CDR3 sequence is 14 residues long. CDR1 is SGDLS, CDR2 YYNGEE, per germline. CDR3 in amino acids: CASSETRSTDTQYF. CDR3 sequence (DNA): TGTGCCAGCAGCGAGACTAGGAGCACAGATACGCAGTATTTT.

The chain is built from TRBV30 and TRBJ2-7, with TRBD1 identical over 10 bases. V shed 4 bases, J shed 5 bases, and the junction held 8 bases outside the gene matches. Germline CDR1 is GTSNPN and CDR2 is SVGIG (reference sequence). This CDR3 is built from 14 residues. As DNA, the CDR3 is TGTGCCTGGAACGTGGGACAGGGGTTGGACGAGCAGTACTTC. This codes for CAWNVGQGLDEQYF.

This clone was recorded at least ten times. The V call is TRBV7-8, the J call TRBJ1-2; D remains ambiguous. Germline CDR1 is SGHVS and CDR2 is FQNEAQ. This CDR3 has 12 residues. V lost 4 bases and J lost 6, with 9 bases in between. The DNA for the CDR3 is TGTGCCAGCAGCTCATTCCGGGATGGCTACACCTTC. Its protein is CASSSFRDGYTF.

The CDR3 nucleotides read TGTGCCACACAGGGACGCAATCAGCCCCAGCATTTT. Translated: CATQGRNQPQHF. The genes are TRBV5-8 and TRBJ1-5, with D maybe TRBD1 (6 bases). The CDR3 is 12 residues long. Trimming shortened V by 9 bases and J by 2 bases, and 9 bases separated the two germline ends. Per germline, CDR1 SGHTS and CDR2 YDEGEE.

The rearrangement uses TRBV30 and TRBJ2-5, with a weak D call TRBD1 (6 bases). V lost 1 base, J lost 5 bases, and 11 bases lay in between. The germline V gene has CDR1 GTSNPN and CDR2 SVGIG (reference sequence). There are 13 residues in the CDR3. CDR3 bases: TGTGCCTGGAGTGGCCAGGGGTGGGAGACCCAGTACTTC. It translates to CAWSGQGWETQYF.

The chain joins TRBV14 to TRBJ2-1; perhaps TRBD2 as D (5 bases). The CDR3 totals 16 residues. Trimming took 1 base from V and 4 from J, leaving 14 bases between them. Germline loops: CDR1 SGHDN, CDR2 FVKESK. The CDR3 nucleotides are TGTGCCAGCAGCCAAGGATCGCTAGCCGCGTACAATGAGCAGTTCTTC. Amino acid sequence: CASSQGSLAAYNEQFF.

DNA for the CDR3: TGTGCCAGCAGCTTAGGTCCTAGCTCCTCGTACGAGCAGTACTTC. This translates into CASSLGPSSSYEQYF. V gene TRBV7-6 combines with J gene TRBJ2-7, with D maybe TRBD2 (5 bases). CDR3 length: 15 residues. V shed 1 base and J shed 4 bases, with 14 bases lying between them. CDR1 SGHVS and CDR2 FNYEAQ come from the germline V gene.

The chain couples TRBV25-1 to TRBJ1-5; D is unresolved. This CDR3 has 13 residues. V shed 6 bases and J shed 2 bases, with 8 bases lying between them. The germline V gene encodes CDR1 MGHDK and CDR2 SYGVNS. The CDR3, as DNA: TGTGCCAGCAGGGGAGGTGGCAATCAGCCCCAGCATTTT. It yields the protein CASRGGGNQPQHF.

This chain links TRBV30 with TRBJ2-1; TRBD2 aligns across 11 bases. CDR1 and CDR2 from the germline V gene are GTSNPN and SVGIG (reference sequence). V lost 3 bases, J lost 4 bases, and 5 bases stayed unmatched. The CDR3 extends over 15 amino acids. CDR3 protein: CAWRIAGGRYNEQFF. In DNA form, the CDR3 reads TGTGCCTGGAGGATAGCGGGAGGGAGGTACAATGAGCAGTTCTTC.

The V gene is TRBV10-3, the J gene TRBJ1-2; D remains unclear. Per the germline V gene, CDR1 is ENHRY and CDR2 is SYGVKD. Trimming cost V 7 bases and J 5 bases, with 17 bases left between them. This CDR3 has 14 residues. The CDR3 reads CAINRNLGSYGYTF. CDR3 in DNA: TGTGCCATCAACAGAAATTTGGGTTCTTATGGCTACACCTTC.